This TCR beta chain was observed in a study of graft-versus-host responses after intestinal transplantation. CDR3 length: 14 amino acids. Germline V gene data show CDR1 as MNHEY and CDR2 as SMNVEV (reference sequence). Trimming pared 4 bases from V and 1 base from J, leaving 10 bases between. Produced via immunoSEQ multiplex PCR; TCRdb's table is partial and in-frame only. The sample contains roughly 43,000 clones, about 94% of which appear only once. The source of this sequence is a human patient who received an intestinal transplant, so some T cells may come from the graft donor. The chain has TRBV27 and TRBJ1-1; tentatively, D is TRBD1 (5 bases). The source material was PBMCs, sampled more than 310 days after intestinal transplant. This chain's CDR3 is CASSSGLTNTEAFF. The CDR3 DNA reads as TGTGCCAGCAGTTCGGGACTGACGAACACTGAAGCTTTCTTT.